This T cell receptor (beta chain) is drawn from a study of control samples from healthy donors and cancer patients. Germline loops: CDR1 LGHNT, CDR2 FRNRAP. CDR3 length: 12 residues. Trimming cost V 3 bases and J 5 bases, with 7 bases left between them. Profiling relied on immunoSEQ multiplex PCR, and the TCRdb table lists in-frame clones only, not all of them. The data hold 85,000 to 100,000 clones, with about four fifths observed a single time. The chain uses TRBV12-5 and TRBJ1-1; D is uncertain. This clonotype originated in a man in his 60s in good health. Sequencing was done on a sample of blood. As DNA, the CDR3 is TGTGCTAGTGGTTTTGTGGGGACTGAAGCTTTCTTT. Its translation: CASGFVGTEAFF.